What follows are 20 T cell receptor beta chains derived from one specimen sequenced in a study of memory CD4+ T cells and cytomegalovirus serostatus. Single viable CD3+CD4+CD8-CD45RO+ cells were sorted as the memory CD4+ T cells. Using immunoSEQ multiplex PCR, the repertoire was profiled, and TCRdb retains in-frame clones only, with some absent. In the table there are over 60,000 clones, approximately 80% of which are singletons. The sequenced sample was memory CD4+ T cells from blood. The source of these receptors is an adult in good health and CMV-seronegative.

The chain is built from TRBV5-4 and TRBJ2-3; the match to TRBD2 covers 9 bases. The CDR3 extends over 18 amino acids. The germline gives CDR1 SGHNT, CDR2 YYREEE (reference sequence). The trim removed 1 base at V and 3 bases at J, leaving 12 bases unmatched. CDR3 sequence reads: CASSLSLVAGVGTDTQYF. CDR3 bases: TGTGCCAGCAGCTTGTCCCTGGTAGCGGGAGTTGGTACAGATACGCAGTATTTT.

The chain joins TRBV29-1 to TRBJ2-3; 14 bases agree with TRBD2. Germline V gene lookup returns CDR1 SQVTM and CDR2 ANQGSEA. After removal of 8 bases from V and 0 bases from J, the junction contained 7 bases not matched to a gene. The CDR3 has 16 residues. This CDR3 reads CSSTGTSGRSTDTQYF. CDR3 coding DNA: TGCAGCAGCACCGGGACTAGCGGGAGAAGCACAGATACGCAGTATTTT.

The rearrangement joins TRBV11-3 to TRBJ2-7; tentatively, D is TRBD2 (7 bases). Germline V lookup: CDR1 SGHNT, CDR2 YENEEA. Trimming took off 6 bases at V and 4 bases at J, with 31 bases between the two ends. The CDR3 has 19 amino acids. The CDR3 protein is CASRVGGGVCGSEDYEQYF. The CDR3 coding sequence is TGTGCCAGCAGGGTGGGAGGGGGAGTCTGCGGATCGGAAGATTACGAGCAGTACTTC.

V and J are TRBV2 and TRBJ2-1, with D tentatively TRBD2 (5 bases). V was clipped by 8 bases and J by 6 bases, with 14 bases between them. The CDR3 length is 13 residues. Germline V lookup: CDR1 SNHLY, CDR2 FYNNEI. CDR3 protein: CASCLEASNEQFF. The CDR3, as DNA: TGTGCCAGCTGTCTGGAGGCGAGCAATGAGCAGTTCTTC.

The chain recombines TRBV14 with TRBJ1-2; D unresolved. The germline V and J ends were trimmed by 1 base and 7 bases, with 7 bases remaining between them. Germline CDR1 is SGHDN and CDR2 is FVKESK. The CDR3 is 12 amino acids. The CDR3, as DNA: TGTGCCAGCAGCCAAGCCGGTGGTGGCTACACCTTC. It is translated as CASSQAGGGYTF.

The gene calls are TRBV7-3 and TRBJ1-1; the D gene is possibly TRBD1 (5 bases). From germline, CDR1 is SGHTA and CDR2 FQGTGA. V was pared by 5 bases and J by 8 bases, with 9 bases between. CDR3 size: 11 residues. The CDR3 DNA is TGTGCCAGCAGCCTCAACAGGGAAGCTTTCTTT. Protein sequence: CASSLNREAFF.

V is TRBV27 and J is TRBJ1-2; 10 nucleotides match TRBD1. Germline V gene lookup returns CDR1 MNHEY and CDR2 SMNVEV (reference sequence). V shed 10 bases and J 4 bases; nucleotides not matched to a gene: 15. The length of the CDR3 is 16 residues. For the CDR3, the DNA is TGTGCCACCTACCCGGGACAGGGGAGGGCTAGCTATGGCTACACCTTC. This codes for CATYPGQGRASYGYTF.

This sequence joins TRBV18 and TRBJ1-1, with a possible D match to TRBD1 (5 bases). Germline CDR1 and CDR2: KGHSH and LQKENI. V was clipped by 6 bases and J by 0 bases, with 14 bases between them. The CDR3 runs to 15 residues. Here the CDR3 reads CASSEGRGLNTEAFF. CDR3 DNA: TGTGCCAGCTCCGAGGGGAGAGGACTGAACACTGAAGCTTTCTTT.

CDR3 DNA: TGTGCCAGCAGGGGACAGGGCGGGGAGACCCAGTACTTC. This translates into CASRGQGGETQYF. V gene TRBV28 combines with J gene TRBJ2-5; 9 nucleotides align to TRBD1. There are 13 residues in the CDR3. Germline CDR1 and CDR2: MDHEN and SYDVKM. Losses at the gene ends were 6 bases for V and 5 bases for J; bases not matched to a gene: 4.

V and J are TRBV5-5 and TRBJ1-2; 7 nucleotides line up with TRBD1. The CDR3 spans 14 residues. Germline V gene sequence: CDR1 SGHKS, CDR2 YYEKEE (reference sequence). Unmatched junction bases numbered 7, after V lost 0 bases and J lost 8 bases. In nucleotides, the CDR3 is TGTGCCAGCAGCTTGGGTACAGGGGTGGGCGGCTACACCTTC. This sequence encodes CASSLGTGVGGYTF.

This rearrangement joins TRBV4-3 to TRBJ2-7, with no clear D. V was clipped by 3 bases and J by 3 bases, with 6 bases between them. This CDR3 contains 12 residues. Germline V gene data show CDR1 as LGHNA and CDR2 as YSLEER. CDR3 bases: TGCGCCAGCAGCCAGGACCGCTACGAGCAGTACTTC. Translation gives CASSQDRYEQYF.

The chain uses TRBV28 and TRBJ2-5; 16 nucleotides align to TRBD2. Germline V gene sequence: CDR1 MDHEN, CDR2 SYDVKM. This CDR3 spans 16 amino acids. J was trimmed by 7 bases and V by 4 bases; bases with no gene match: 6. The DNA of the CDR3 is TGTGCCAGCAGTTCCGGGACTAGCGGGAGGGGCTGGACCCAGTACTTC. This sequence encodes CASSSGTSGRGWTQYF.

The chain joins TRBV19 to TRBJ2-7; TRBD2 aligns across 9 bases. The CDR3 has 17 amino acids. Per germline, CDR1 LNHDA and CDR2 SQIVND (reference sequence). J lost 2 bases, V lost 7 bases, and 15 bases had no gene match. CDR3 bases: TGTGCCAGTACTCCAAGGTGGGGTAGCGGGAGTCCCTACGAGCAGTACTTC. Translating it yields CASTPRWGSGSPYEQYF. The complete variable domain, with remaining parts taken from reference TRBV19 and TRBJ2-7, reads DGGITQSPKYLFRKEGQNVTLSCEQNLNHDAMYWYRQDPGQGLRLIYYSQIVNDFQKGDIAEGYSVSREKKESFPLTVTSAQKNPTAFYLCASTPRWGSGSPYEQYFGPGTRLTVT.

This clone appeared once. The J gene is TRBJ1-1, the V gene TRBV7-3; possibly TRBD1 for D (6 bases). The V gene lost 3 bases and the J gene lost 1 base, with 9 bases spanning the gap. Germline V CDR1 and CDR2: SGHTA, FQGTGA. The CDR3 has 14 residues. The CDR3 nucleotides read TGTGCCAGCAGCTTGGGGGGACAGAACACTGAAGCTTTCTTT. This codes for CASSLGGQNTEAFF.

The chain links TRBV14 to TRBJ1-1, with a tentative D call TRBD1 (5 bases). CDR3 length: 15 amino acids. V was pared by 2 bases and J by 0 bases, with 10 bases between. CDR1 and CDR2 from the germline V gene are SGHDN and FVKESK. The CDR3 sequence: CASSQQGSMNTEAFF. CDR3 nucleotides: TGTGCCAGCAGCCAACAGGGCTCCATGAACACTGAAGCTTTCTTT.

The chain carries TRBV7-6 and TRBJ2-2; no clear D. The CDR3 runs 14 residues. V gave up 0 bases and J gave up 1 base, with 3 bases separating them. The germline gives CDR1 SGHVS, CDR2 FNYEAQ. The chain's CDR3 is CASSLAQNTGELFF. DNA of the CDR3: TGTGCCAGCAGCTTAGCACAGAACACCGGGGAGCTGTTTTTT.

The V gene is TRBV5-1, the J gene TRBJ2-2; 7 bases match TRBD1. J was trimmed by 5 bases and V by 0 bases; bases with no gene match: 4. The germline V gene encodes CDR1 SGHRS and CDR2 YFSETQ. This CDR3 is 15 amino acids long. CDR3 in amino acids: CASSLGQGWTGELFF. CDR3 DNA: TGCGCCAGCAGCTTGGGACAGGGATGGACCGGGGAGCTGTTTTTT.

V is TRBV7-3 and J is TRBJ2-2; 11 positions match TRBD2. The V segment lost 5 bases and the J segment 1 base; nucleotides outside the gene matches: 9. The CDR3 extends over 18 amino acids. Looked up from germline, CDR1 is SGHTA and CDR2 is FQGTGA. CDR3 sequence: CASSPSGRIGMNTGELFF. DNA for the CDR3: TGTGCCAGCAGCCCTAGCGGGAGGATTGGCATGAACACCGGGGAGCTGTTTTTT.

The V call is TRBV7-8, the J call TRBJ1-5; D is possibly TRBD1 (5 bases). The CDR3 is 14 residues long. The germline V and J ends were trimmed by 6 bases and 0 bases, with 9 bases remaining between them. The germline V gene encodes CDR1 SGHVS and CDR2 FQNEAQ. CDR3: CASSAQGSNQPQHF. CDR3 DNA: TGTGCCAGCAGTGCCCAGGGTAGCAATCAGCCCCAGCATTTT.

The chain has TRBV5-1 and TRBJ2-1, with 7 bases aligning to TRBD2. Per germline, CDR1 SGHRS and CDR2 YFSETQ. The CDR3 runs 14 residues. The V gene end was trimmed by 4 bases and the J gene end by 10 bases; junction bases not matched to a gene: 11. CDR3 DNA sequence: TGCGCCAGCAGCCCGGGGACTACAGAAGGGGAGCAGTTCTTC. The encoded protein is CASSPGTTEGEQFF.